Listed here are 17 T cell receptor beta chains from one sample, sequenced in a study of cytomegalovirus exposure and HLA in healthy donors. The PCR ran on 60 Vbeta and 13 Jbeta primers. Sequenced by immunoSEQ multiplex PCR; TCRdb stores in-frame clones only, minus some. This sample carries 310,000 or so clones, approximately 90% of them seen once, and the ten largest clones take roughly 2.3%. Sequenced sample: PBMCs. These receptors originate from a young woman in good health and CMV-seronegative.

This chain uses TRBV27 with TRBJ2-7, with 9 bases identical to TRBD1. After removal of 6 bases from V and 1 base from J, the junction contained 10 bases not matched to a gene. Germline V lookup: CDR1 MNHEY, CDR2 SMNVEV (reference sequence). The CDR3 extends over 16 amino acids. The CDR3 bases are TGTGCCAGCAGACGAAAATCCGGGACAGGGTCCTACGAGCAGTACTTC. This sequence encodes CASRRKSGTGSYEQYF.

The chain is built from TRBV6-5 and TRBJ2-2; 7 nucleotides align to TRBD1. From germline, CDR1 is MNHEY and CDR2 SVGAGI. V was clipped by 6 bases and J by 6 bases; unmatched bases: 4. The CDR3 is 13 amino acids. This CDR3 is CASRRTGSGELFF. The DNA for the CDR3 is TGTGCCAGCAGACGGACAGGATCCGGGGAGCTGTTTTTT.

The chain carries TRBV5-1 and TRBJ1-3; D unresolved. The V end was cut by 4 bases, the J end by 0 bases, with 8 bases between. Germline loops: CDR1 SGHRS, CDR2 YFSETQ. This CDR3 has 14 amino acids. CDR3 sequence: CASSRDYSGNTIYF. DNA of the CDR3: TGCGCCAGCAGCCGTGACTACTCTGGAAACACCATATATTTT. Full variable domain (rest looked up from reference TRBV5-1 and TRBJ1-3): KAGVTQTPRYLIKTRGQQVTLSCSPISGHRSVSWYQQTPGQGLQFLFEYFSETQRNKGNFPGRFSGRQFSNSRSEMNVSTLELGDSALYLCASSRDYSGNTIYFGEGSWLTVV.

The gene calls are TRBV6-5 and TRBJ2-1; 13 bases align to TRBD2. The V and J ends lost 5 bases and 4 bases, in that order; junction bases with no gene match: 2. From germline, CDR1 is MNHEY and CDR2 SVGAGI. This CDR3 has 15 residues. The CDR3: CASSTSGGEYNEQFF. The CDR3 bases are TGTGCCAGCAGTACTAGCGGGGGGGAATACAATGAGCAGTTCTTC.

The rearrangement uses TRBV27 and TRBJ2-2, with TRBD1 identical over 12 bases. The length of the CDR3 is 17 residues. CDR1 is MNHEY, CDR2 SMNVEV, per germline (reference sequence). V dropped 4 bases and J dropped 7; count of bases not matched to a gene: 10. CDR3 nucleotide sequence: TGTGCCAGCAGTTCGGAACCGGGACAGGGGGCGGTCGGGGAGCTGTTTTTT. It is translated as CASSSEPGQGAVGELFF.

The CDR3 here is CASAGDRPRDEQFF. DNA for the CDR3: TGTGCCAGCGCCGGGGACAGGCCCAGGGATGAGCAGTTCTTC. The rearrangement joins TRBV25-1 to TRBJ2-1; 8 bases match TRBD1. Germline V lookup: CDR1 MGHDK, CDR2 SYGVNS. This CDR3 comprises 14 residues. V trimming: 8 bases; J trimming: 8 bases; junction bases outside the gene matches: 11.

This clone was counted between two and nine times. The CDR3 reads CASSPGTSGVGYNEQFF. DNA for the CDR3: TGTGCCAGTAGCCCTGGGACTAGCGGGGTTGGTTACAATGAGCAGTTCTTC. The chain is built from TRBV19 and TRBJ2-1; 13 positions agree with TRBD2. There are 17 residues in the CDR3. Trimming cost V 6 bases and J 4 bases; bases outside gene matches: 9. Germline V lookup: CDR1 LNHDA, CDR2 SQIVND (reference sequence).

This chain uses TRBV6-6 with TRBJ1-3; D is undetermined. Trimming took 0 bases from V and 4 from J, leaving 10 bases between them. CDR3 size: 15 residues. Per germline, CDR1 MNHNY and CDR2 SVGAGI (reference sequence). The DNA for the CDR3 is TGTGCCAGCAGTTACTCTTCGGGGTCCGGAAACACCATATATTTT. Its translation: CASSYSSGSGNTIYF.

This clone appeared once. V gene TRBV5-6 combines with J gene TRBJ2-5; tentative D call: TRBD1 (6 bases). The J call may be incorrect, as the DNA end agrees better with TRBJ2-7. CDR3 length: 15 residues. The germline gives CDR1 SGHDT, CDR2 YYEEEE. CDR3 sequence reads: CASSSDSGISYEQYF. DNA of the CDR3: TGTGCCAGCAGCTCGGACAGCGGAATTTCCTACGAGCAGTACTTC.

The chain employs TRBV29-1 and TRBJ1-1; tentatively, D is TRBD1 (6 bases). The CDR3 contains 13 residues. The V end lost 7 bases, the J end lost 3 bases, and 15 bases lay between the germline ends. Germline values: CDR1 SQVTM, CDR2 ANQGSEA. CDR3 nucleotide sequence: TGCAGCGCTAGCCGGGGGGCGGACACTGAAGCTTTCTTT. This translates into CSASRGADTEAFF.

As regards this clone: The germline gene is not matched at one end of the junction; a read error may be the cause. This chain connects TRBV7-9 to TRBJ2-6; 9 bases line up with TRBD1. Per the germline V gene, CDR1 is SEHNR and CDR2 is FQNEAQ (reference sequence). This CDR3 comprises 14 residues. CDR3 DNA: TGTTCCAGCAGCTCTGGACAGGGGACCCTAGCCCTGACTTTC. It is translated as CSSSSGQGTLALTF.

The chain joins TRBV6-5 to TRBJ1-6; D gene uncertain. The germline V and J ends were trimmed by 6 bases and 8 bases, with 8 bases remaining between them. Germline values: CDR1 MNHEY, CDR2 SVGAGI. The CDR3 consists of 12 residues. The CDR3, as DNA: TGTGCCAGCAGGGCCAATGATTCACCCCTCCACTTT. Translating gives CASRANDSPLHF.

V is TRBV6-6 and J is TRBJ2-7; no firm D call. Per germline, CDR1 MNHNY and CDR2 SVGAGI (reference sequence). Trimming removed 2 bases at V and 0 bases at J, with 11 bases between. This CDR3 contains 15 residues. The chain's CDR3 is CASSYNQASSYEQYF. The CDR3 DNA is TGTGCCAGCAGTTACAATCAGGCGAGCTCCTACGAGCAGTACTTC.

The J gene is TRBJ2-5, the V gene TRBV9; D is uncertain. Germline CDR1 is SGDLS and CDR2 is YYNGEE. The CDR3 consists of 13 residues. Trimming shortened V by 1 base and J by 2 bases, and 6 bases separated the two germline ends. The CDR3 nucleotides are TGTGCCAGCAGCGTACAGTATCAAGAGACCCAGTACTTC. Translation gives CASSVQYQETQYF. Full variable domain (rest looked up from reference TRBV9 and TRBJ2-5): DSGVTQTPKHLITATGQRVTLRCSPRSGDLSVYWYQQSLDQGLQFLIQYYNGEERAKGNILERFSAQQFPDLHSELNLSSLELGDSALYFCASSVQYQETQYFGPGTRLLVL.

CDR3 DNA: TGTGCCAGCAGCGCAGGGGGTGTGAACACTGAAGCTTTCTTT. Its translation is CASSAGGVNTEAFF. The chain uses TRBV27 and TRBJ1-1, with 7 bases matching TRBD1. CDR3 size: 14 residues. Germline V CDR1 and CDR2: MNHEY, SMNVEV (reference sequence). V shed 6 bases, J shed 0 bases, and the junction held 4 bases outside the gene matches.

The chain joins TRBV9 to TRBJ2-5, with D uncertain. V shed 0 bases and J shed 5 bases, with 14 bases lying between them. The CDR3 extends over 15 amino acids. The V gene's germline CDR1 is SGDLS and CDR2 YYNGEE. CDR3 sequence: CASSVDNRGGETQYF. CDR3 nucleotide sequence: TGTGCCAGCAGCGTAGATAATCGAGGTGGGGAGACCCAGTACTTC.

The chain uses TRBV2 and TRBJ1-4; 12 bases are a match to TRBD1. CDR3 length: 16 residues. J lost 1 base, V lost 6 bases, and 3 bases had no gene match. The germline V gene has CDR1 SNHLY and CDR2 FYNNEI. The CDR3 bases are TGTGCCAGCAGGGGACAGGGGGCGGGAACTAATGAAAAACTGTTTTTT. Protein: CASRGQGAGTNEKLFF.